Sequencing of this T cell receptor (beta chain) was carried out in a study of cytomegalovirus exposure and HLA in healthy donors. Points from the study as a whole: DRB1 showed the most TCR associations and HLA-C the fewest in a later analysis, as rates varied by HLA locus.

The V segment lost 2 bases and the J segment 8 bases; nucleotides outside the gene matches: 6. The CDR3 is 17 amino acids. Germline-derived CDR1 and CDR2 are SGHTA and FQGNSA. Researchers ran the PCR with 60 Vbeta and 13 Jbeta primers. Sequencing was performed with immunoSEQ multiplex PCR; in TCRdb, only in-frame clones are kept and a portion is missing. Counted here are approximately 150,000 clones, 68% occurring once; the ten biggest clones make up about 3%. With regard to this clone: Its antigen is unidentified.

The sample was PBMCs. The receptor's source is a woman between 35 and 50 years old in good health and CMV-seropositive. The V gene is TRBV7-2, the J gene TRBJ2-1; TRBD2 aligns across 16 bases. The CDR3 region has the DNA TGTGCCAGCAGCTTATTTGTCGGGACTAGCGGGAGGGATGAGCAGTTCTTC. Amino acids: CASSLFVGTSGRDEQFF.